This TCR beta chain comes out of a study of patients and donors after allogeneic stem cell transplantation. MiXCR was run by TCRdb on the RT-PCR reads, yielding one entry per CDR3 protein. Here the sample spans fewer than 75,000 distinct CDR3 sequences, around 27% being singletons. The CDR3 is 13 amino acids. V gave up 2 bases and J gave up 4 bases, with 9 bases separating them. CDR1 MNHEY and CDR2 SVGAGI come from the germline V gene. This sequence was found in a human donor who was either an allogeneic HSCT recipient or a stem cell or donor lymphocyte infusion donor (not recorded which). It is not recorded whose cells these are; they may come from a transplant donor. This chain uses TRBV6-5 with TRBJ2-7; no clear D gene. Sample: blood, either unsorted or a sorted T cell fraction (not recorded which). Here the CDR3 DNA reads TGTGCCAGCAGTTACAGCCCAACTTACGAGCAGTACTTC. It encodes CASSYSPTYEQYF.